Below, 9 T cell receptor beta chains from the same sample are listed, as sequenced in a study of blood T cell repertoires in COVID-19. Libraries were prepared by immunoSEQ multiplex PCR; TCRdb keeps only in-frame clonotypes and omits some of them. The sample yields 180,000 or so clones, 89% seen once. Sequenced material: PBMCs or T cells enriched from blood (not recorded which). These receptors came from a middle-aged woman with acute COVID-19.

The chain recombines TRBV28 with TRBJ2-1, with D possibly matching TRBD2 (6 bases). Germline loops: CDR1 MDHEN, CDR2 SYDVKM. V lost 2 bases and J lost 7, with 18 bases in between. This CDR3 region has 16 residues. CDR3 amino acids: CASSLVGASGTNEQFF. CDR3 bases: TGTGCCAGCAGTTTAGTAGGTGCTTCAGGGACTAATGAGCAGTTCTTC.

The rearrangement links TRBV2 to TRBJ1-6, with D maybe TRBD1 (5 bases). The V end lost 3 bases, the J end lost 9 bases, and 12 bases lay between the germline ends. The V gene's germline CDR1 is SNHLY and CDR2 FYNNEI. This CDR3 contains 14 residues. The CDR3 nucleotides read TGTGCCAGCAGTGAGTGGGGCACCGGTTCACCCCTCCACTTT. The encoded protein is CASSEWGTGSPLHF.

This chain uses TRBV6-2 or TRBV6-3 with TRBJ1-1, with 8 bases lining up with TRBD1. After removal of 4 bases from V and 4 bases from J, the junction contained 5 bases not matched to a gene. The CDR3 consists of 14 residues. The germline CDR1 and CDR2 sequences are MNHEY and SVGEGT. The CDR3 loop is CASSSLTGATEAFF. Written as DNA, the CDR3 is TGTGCCAGCAGTTCCCTGACAGGGGCCACTGAAGCTTTCTTT.

The chain employs TRBV28 and TRBJ2-1, with TRBD2 matching 7 bases. The CDR3 loop spans 16 amino acids. V was pared by 5 bases and J by 8 bases, with 15 bases of the junction left unmatched. The germline gives CDR1 MDHEN, CDR2 SYDVKM. The CDR3 region has the DNA TGTGCCAGCAGTACCTTCGGACTAGTTGGGGGGTATGAGCAGTTCTTC. Protein: CASSTFGLVGGYEQFF.

The V call is TRBV5-5, the J call TRBJ1-3, with 10 bases identical to TRBD1. This CDR3 has 17 residues. Germline CDR1 is SGHKS and CDR2 is YYEKEE (reference sequence). The junction had 7 bases not matched to a gene; V was cut back by 3 bases and J by 1 base. The CDR3 DNA reads TGTGCCAGCAGCTGGGGACAGGGGAGAGGTTCTGGAAACACCATATATTTT. It specifies CASSWGQGRGSGNTIYF.

The gene calls are TRBV5-5 and TRBJ2-7; the D gene is possibly TRBD1 (7 bases). CDR3 length equals 15 residues. The germline gives CDR1 SGHKS, CDR2 YYEKEE (reference sequence). Between the trimmed V and J ends, which lost 4 bases and 4 bases, there was a span of 18 bases. CDR3: CASSASTTGTYEQYF. The DNA for the CDR3 is TGTGCCAGCAGCGCCTCTACGACAGGGACTTACGAGCAGTACTTC. Based on the CDR3 plus reference TRBV5-5 and TRBJ2-7, the full variable domain is DAGVTQSPTHLIKTRGQQVTLRCSPISGHKSVSWYQQVLGQGPQFIFQYYEKEERGRGNFPDRFSARQFPNYSSELNVNALLLGDSALYLCASSASTTGTYEQYFGPGTRLTVT.

The rearrangement uses TRBV10-1 and TRBJ2-1, with 11 bases fitting TRBD2. Germline-derived CDR1 and CDR2 are WNHNN and SYGVQD (reference sequence). CDR3 length equals 15 residues. Trimming took 3 bases from V and 8 from J; bases not matched to a gene: 6. In DNA form, the CDR3 reads TGCGCCAGCAGTGAACTAGCGGGAGTAGCAGATGAGCAGTTCTTC. This encodes CASSELAGVADEQFF.

About this clone itself: One end of the junction is discordant with germline, which a read error may explain. The J gene is TRBJ1-4, the V gene TRBV11-2, with 8 bases identical to TRBD1. Germline values: CDR1 SGHAT, CDR2 FQNNGV. This CDR3 has 13 residues. The CDR3: CASSAGGGEKLFF. CDR3 DNA: TGTGCTAGCAGTGCAGGGGGCGGTGAAAAACTGTTTTTT.

The V and J genes are TRBV5-1 and TRBJ2-1, with TRBD2 matching over 14 bases. Germline V gene lookup returns CDR1 SGHRS and CDR2 YFSETQ. The CDR3 totals 15 residues. V trimming: 3 bases; J trimming: 7 bases; junction bases outside the gene matches: 3. CDR3 bases: TGCGCCAGCAGCTGGGGACTAGCGGGAGAGAATGAGCAGTTCTTC. Its protein product is CASSWGLAGENEQFF.